This TCR beta chain emerged from a study of T cell repertoires in cytomegalovirus infection. This clonotype came up a few times. Antigen: not known. V was pared by 4 bases and J by 7 bases, with 3 bases of the junction left unmatched. The germline V gene encodes CDR1 SEHNR and CDR2 FQNEAQ (reference sequence). The CDR3 covers 12 residues. TCRdb ran MiXCR on the reads and lists one entry per CDR3 protein. Among hundreds of thousands of distinct CDR3 sequences listed, approximately 31% were seen once. V is TRBV7-9 and J is TRBJ1-1; TRBD1 aligns across 7 bases. The source of this sequence is a human donor in good health (CMV status not recorded). Some clones in this sample may be carry-over from other donors' samples. Sample: cultured CD8+ T cells from PBMCs, taken from culture after CMV antigen stimulation. This CDR3 is CASSYTGDEAFF. CDR3 DNA sequence: TGTGCCAGCAGCTATACAGGGGATGAAGCTTTCTTT.